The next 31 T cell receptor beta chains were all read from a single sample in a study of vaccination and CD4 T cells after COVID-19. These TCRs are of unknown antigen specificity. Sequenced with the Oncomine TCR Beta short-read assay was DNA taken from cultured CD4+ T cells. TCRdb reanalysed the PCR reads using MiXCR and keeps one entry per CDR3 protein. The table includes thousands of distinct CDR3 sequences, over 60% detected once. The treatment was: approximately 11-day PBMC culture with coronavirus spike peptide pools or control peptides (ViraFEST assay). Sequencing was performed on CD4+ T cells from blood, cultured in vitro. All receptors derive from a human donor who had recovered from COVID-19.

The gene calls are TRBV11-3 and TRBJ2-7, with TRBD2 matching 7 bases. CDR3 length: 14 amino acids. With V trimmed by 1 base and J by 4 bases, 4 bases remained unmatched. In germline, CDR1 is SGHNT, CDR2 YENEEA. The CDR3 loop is CASSLVAGVYEQYF. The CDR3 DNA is TGTGCCAGCAGCTTAGTGGCGGGGGTGTACGAGCAGTACTTC.

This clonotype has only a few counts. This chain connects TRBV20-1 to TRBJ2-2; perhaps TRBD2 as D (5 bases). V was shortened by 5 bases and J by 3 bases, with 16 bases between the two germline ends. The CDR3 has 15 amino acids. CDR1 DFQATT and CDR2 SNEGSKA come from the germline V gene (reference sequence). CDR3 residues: CSADGGAADTGELFF. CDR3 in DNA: TGCAGTGCTGATGGAGGAGCGGCAGACACCGGGGAGCTGTTTTTT.

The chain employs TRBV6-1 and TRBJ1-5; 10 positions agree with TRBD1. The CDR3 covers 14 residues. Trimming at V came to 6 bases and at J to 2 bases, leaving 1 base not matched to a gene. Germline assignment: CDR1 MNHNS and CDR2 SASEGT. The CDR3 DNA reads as TGTGCCAGCAGGACAGGGGGCGGCAATCAGCCCCAGCATTTT. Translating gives CASRTGGGNQPQHF.

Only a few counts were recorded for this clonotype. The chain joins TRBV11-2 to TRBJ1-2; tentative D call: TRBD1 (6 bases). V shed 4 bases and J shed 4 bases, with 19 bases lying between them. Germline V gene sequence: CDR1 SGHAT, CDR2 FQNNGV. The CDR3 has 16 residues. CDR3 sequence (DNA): TGTGCCAGCAGCTCACTTAGATGGGGGCCGGCCTATGGCTACACCTTC. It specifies CASSSLRWGPAYGYTF. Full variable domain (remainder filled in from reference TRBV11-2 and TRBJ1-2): EAGVAQSPRYKIIEKRQSVAFWCNPISGHATLYWYQQILGQGPKLLIQFQNNGVVDDSQLPKDRFSAERLKGVDSTLKIQPAKLEDSAVYLCASSSLRWGPAYGYTFGSGTRLTVV.

CDR3 sequence (DNA): TGTGCCAGCAGTGAAACGGAGGGCCTCTCGGGGCCAGAGACCCAGTACTTC. This encodes CASSETEGLSGPETQYF. This rearrangement joins TRBV25-1 to TRBJ2-5; possible D gene TRBD2, 6 bases. Per germline, CDR1 MGHDK and CDR2 SYGVNS. V dropped 2 bases and J dropped 4 bases, with 20 bases sitting between them. This CDR3 comprises 17 residues.

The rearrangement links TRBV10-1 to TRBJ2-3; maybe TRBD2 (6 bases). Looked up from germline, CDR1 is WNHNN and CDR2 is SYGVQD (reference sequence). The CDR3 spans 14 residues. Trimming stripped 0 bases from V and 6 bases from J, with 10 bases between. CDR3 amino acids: CASSESPSGDTQYF. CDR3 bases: TGCGCCAGCAGTGAGTCACCCAGCGGGGATACGCAGTATTTT.

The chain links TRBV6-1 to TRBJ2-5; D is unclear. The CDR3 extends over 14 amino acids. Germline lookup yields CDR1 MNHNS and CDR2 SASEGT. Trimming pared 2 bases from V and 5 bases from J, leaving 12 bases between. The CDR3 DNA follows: TGTGCCAGCAGTGAAAACACGAGGTGGGAGACCCAGTACTTC. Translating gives CASSENTRWETQYF.

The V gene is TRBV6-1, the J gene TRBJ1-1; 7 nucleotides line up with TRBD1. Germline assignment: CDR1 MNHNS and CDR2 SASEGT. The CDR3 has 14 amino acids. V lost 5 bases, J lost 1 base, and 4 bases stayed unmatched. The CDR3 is CASSRGQSNTEAFF. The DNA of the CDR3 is TGTGCCAGCAGTAGGGGACAGTCGAACACTGAAGCTTTCTTT.

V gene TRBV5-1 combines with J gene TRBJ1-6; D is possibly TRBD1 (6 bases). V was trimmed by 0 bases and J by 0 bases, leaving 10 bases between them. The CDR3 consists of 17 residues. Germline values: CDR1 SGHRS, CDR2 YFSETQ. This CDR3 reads CASSLGQGFSYNSPLHF. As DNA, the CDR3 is TGCGCCAGCAGCTTGGGGCAGGGGTTCTCCTATAATTCACCCCTCCACTTT.

The CDR3 sequence: CSARGGTGHQPQHF. The CDR3 DNA sequence: TGCAGTGCTAGAGGGGGGACAGGGCATCAGCCCCAGCATTTT. J is TRBJ1-5 and V is TRBV20-1; 9 nucleotides agree with TRBD1. Losses at the gene ends were 1 base for V and 5 bases for J; bases not matched to a gene: 3. The length of the CDR3 is 14 residues. Germline V gene data show CDR1 as DFQATT and CDR2 as SNEGSKA (reference sequence).

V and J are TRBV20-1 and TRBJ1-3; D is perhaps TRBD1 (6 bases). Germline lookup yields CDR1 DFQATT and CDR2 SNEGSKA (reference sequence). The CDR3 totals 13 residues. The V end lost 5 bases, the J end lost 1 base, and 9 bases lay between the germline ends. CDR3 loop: CSALQGSGNTIYF. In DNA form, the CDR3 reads TGCAGTGCTCTACAGGGTTCTGGAAACACCATATATTTT.

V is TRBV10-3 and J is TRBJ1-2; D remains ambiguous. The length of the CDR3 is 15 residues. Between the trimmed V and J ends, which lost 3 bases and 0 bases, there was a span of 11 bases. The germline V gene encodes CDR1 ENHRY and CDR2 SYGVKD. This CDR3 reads CAISDKGSTNYGYTF. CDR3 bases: TGTGCCATCAGTGACAAGGGAAGTACTAACTATGGCTACACCTTC.

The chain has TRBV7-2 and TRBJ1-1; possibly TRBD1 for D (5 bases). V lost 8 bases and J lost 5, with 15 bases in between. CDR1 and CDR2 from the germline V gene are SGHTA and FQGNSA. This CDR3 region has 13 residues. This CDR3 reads CASEMGRGTEAFF. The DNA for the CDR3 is TGTGCCAGCGAAATGGGGCGTGGGACTGAAGCTTTCTTT.

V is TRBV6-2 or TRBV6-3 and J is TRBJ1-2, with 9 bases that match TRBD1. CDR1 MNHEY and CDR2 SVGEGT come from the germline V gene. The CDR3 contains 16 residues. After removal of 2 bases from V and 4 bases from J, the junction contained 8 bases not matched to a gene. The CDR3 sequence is CASSYRTGGASYGYTF. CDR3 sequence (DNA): TGTGCCAGCAGTTACAGAACAGGGGGCGCAAGCTATGGCTACACCTTC.

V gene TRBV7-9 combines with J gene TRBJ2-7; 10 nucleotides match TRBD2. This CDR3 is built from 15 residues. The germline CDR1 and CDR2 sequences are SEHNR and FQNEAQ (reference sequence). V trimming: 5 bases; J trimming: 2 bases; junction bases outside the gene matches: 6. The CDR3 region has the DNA TGTGCCAGCAGCCAAACTAGCGGGGTCACCTACGAGCAGTACTTC. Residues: CASSQTSGVTYEQYF.

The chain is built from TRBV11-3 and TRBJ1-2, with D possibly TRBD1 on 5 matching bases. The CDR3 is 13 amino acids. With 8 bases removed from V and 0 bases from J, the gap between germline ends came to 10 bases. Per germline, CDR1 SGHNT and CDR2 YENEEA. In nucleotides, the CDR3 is TGTGCCAGCGGCAGGGCCCCTAACTATGGCTACACCTTC. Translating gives CASGRAPNYGYTF.

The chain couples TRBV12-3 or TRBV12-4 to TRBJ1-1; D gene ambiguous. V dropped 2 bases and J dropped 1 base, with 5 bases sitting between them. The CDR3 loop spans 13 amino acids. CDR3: CASSLHTNTEAFF. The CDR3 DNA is TGTGCCAGCAGTTTACACACGAACACTGAAGCTTTCTTT.

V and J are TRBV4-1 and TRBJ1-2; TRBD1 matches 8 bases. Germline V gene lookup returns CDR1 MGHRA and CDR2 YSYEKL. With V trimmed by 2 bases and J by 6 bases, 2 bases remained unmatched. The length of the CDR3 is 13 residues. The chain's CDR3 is CASSQTGGDGYTF. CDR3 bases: TGCGCCAGCAGCCAAACAGGGGGAGATGGCTACACCTTC.

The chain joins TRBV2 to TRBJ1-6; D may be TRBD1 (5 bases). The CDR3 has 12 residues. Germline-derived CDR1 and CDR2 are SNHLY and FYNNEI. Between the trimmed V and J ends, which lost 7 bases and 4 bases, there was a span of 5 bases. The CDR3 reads CASKGYNSPLHF. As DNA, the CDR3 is TGTGCCAGCAAGGGGTATAATTCACCCCTCCACTTT.

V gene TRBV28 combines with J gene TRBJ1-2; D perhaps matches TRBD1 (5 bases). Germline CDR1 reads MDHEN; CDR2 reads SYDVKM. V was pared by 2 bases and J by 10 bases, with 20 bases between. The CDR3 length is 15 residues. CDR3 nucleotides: TGTGCCAGCAGTTTAGCGGTCACTGGGGCTATGCCCTACACCTTC. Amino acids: CASSLAVTGAMPYTF.

As DNA, the CDR3 is TGTGCCAGCAGCTTAGTTCCTGGCGGGGGGGGACCGACCGGGGAGCTGTTTTTT. Translating it yields CASSLVPGGGGPTGELFF. The chain recombines TRBV7-2 with TRBJ2-2; 9 bases are a match to TRBD2. V dropped 1 base and J dropped 5; count of bases not matched to a gene: 11. CDR3 size: 18 residues. Germline V gives CDR1 SGHTA, CDR2 FQGNSA.

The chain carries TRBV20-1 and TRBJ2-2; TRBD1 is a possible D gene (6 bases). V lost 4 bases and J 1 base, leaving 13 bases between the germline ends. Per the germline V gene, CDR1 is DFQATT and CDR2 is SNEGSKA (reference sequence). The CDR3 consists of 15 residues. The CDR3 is CSATAGRGNTGELFF. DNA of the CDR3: TGCAGTGCTACGGCGGGCAGGGGGAACACCGGGGAGCTGTTTTTT.

CDR3 in amino acids: CAWGGTGVTEAFF. As DNA, the CDR3 is TGTGCCTGGGGGGGGACAGGGGTAACTGAAGCTTTCTTT. This rearrangement joins TRBV30 to TRBJ1-1; 10 bases fit TRBD1. The germline V gene encodes CDR1 GTSNPN and CDR2 SVGIG (reference sequence). The J segment lost 5 bases and the V segment lost 5 bases, leaving 5 bases of the junction unmatched. CDR3 length equals 13 residues.

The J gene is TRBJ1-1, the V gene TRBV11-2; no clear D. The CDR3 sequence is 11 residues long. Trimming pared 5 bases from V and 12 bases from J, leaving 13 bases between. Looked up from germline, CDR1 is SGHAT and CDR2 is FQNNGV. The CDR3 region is CASSAGPTPFF. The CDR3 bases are TGTGCCAGCAGCGCCGGGCCGACACCTTTCTTT.

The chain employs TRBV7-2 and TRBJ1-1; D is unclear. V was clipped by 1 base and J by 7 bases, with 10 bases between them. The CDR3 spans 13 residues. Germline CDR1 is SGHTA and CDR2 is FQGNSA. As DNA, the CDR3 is TGTGCCAGCAGCTTAGGGGCTGCTGGTGAAGCTTTCTTT. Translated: CASSLGAAGEAFF.

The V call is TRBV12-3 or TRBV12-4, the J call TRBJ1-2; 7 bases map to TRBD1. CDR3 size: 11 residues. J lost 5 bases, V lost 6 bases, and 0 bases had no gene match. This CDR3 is CASRGQYGYTF. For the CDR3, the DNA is TGTGCCAGCAGGGGACAGTATGGCTACACCTTC.

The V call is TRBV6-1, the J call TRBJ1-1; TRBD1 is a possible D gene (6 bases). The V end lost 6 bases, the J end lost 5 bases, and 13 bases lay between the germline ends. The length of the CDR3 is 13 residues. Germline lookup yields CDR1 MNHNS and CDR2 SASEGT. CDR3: CASRPQGRTEAFF. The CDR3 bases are TGTGCCAGCAGACCACAGGGACGAACTGAAGCTTTCTTT.

CDR3 protein: CASSIERGLAQPQHF. As DNA, the CDR3 is TGTGCCAGTAGTATAGAACGGGGGCTCGCTCAGCCCCAGCATTTT. V gene TRBV19 combines with J gene TRBJ1-5, with TRBD1 as a possible D gene (6 bases). V was clipped by 0 bases and J by 6 bases, with 12 bases between them. The CDR3 totals 15 residues. Germline CDR1 and CDR2: LNHDA and SQIVND (reference sequence).

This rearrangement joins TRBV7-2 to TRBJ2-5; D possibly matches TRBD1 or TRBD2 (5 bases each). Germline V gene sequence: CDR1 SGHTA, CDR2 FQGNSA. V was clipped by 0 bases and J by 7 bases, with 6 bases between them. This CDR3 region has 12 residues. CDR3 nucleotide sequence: TGTGCCAGCAGCTTAGCGGGGGTGACCCAGTACTTC. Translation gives CASSLAGVTQYF.

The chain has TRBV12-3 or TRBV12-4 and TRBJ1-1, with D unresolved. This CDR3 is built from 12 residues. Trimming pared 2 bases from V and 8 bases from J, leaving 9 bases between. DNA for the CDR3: TGTGCCAGCAGTTTATGGTTGACCGAAGCTTTCTTT. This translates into CASSLWLTEAFF.

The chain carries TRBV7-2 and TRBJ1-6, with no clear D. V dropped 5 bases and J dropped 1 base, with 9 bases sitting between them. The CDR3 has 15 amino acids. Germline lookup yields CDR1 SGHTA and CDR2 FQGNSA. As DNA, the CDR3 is TGTGCCAGCAGCCGCGGGGTGTCCTATAATTCACCCCTCCACTTT. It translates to CASSRGVSYNSPLHF. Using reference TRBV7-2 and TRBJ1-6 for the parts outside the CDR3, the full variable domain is GAGVSQSPSNKVTEKGKDVELRCDPISGHTALYWYRQSLGQGLEFLIYFQGNSAPDKSGLPSDRFSAERTGGSVSTLTIQRTQQEDSAVYLCASSRGVSYNSPLHFGNGTRLTVT.